The 24 T cell receptor beta chains reported below all come from one sample, sequenced in a study of blood T cell repertoires in COVID-19. Repertoires were generated with immunoSEQ multiplex PCR, while TCRdb's copy carries only in-frame clones and drops some. The sample holds 200,000 to 300,000 clones; roughly 80% are singletons and the top ten take 4% to 5%. Sequencing was carried out using peripheral blood. All receptors come from a man in his sixties with acute or convalescent COVID-19.

V is TRBV7-2 and J is TRBJ2-1, with TRBD2 as a possible D gene (5 bases). Germline CDR1 reads SGHTA; CDR2 reads FQGNSA. V gave up 0 bases and J gave up 3 bases, with 12 bases separating them. CDR3 length: 16 residues. Written as DNA, the CDR3 is TGTGCCAGCAGCTTAGCAGGCGGGTCGGACTACAATGAGCAGTTCTTC. It codes for CASSLAGGSDYNEQFF.

This clone was recorded a few times. The chain couples TRBV3-1 (or the pseudogene TRBV3-2) to TRBJ2-7, with 9 nucleotides matching TRBD2. Germline loops: CDR1 LGHDT, CDR2 YNNKEL (reference sequence). Trimming at V came to 1 base and at J to 0 bases, leaving 4 bases not matched to a gene. The CDR3 contains 16 residues. The CDR3, as DNA: TGTGCCAGCAGCCAAGGCGGGGGGGCCCTCTCCTACGAGCAGTACTTC. This codes for CASSQGGGALSYEQYF.

The genes are TRBV15 and TRBJ1-5; D is ambiguous. Germline V CDR1 and CDR2: LNHNV, YYDKDF (reference sequence). CDR3 length equals 13 residues. Trimming cost V 5 bases and J 5 bases, with 10 bases left between them. The CDR3, as DNA: TGTGCCACCAGCTTCTCTTCGGATCAGCCCCAGCATTTT. Its translation is CATSFSSDQPQHF.

V and J are TRBV28 and TRBJ1-2, with 7 bases that match TRBD1. The germline V gene encodes CDR1 MDHEN and CDR2 SYDVKM. The trim removed 5 bases at V and 8 bases at J, leaving 8 bases unmatched. CDR3 size: 13 residues. CDR3 loop: CASSATQGYGYTF. CDR3 sequence (DNA): TGTGCCAGCAGTGCTACACAGGGGTACGGCTACACCTTC.

The chain employs TRBV15 and TRBJ2-4, with 7 bases fitting TRBD2. Germline assignment: CDR1 LNHNV and CDR2 YYDKDF (reference sequence). The J segment lost 0 bases and the V segment lost 0 bases, leaving 8 bases of the junction unmatched. This CDR3 has 18 residues. The DNA for the CDR3 is TGTGCCACCAGCAGAGACGTGGTAGGGAGGGGAGCCAAAAACATTCAGTACTTC. Translated, it gives CATSRDVVGRGAKNIQYF.

V usage is TRBV5-1 and J usage is TRBJ1-1, with D unclear. This CDR3 spans 14 amino acids. The ends were cut back, 4 bases at V and 2 bases at J, with 12 bases in the middle. Germline CDR1 SGHRS, CDR2 YFSETQ. The CDR3 DNA is TGCGCCAGCAGCCGCGGGTGGGGAAACACTGAAGCTTTCTTT. Its translation: CASSRGWGNTEAFF.

This sequence joins TRBV12-3 or TRBV12-4 and TRBJ1-4; D remains unclear. V lost 6 bases and J 2 bases, leaving 7 bases between the germline ends. The CDR3 length is 13 residues. The CDR3, as DNA: TGTGCCAGCAGGTTCCAGACTAATGAAAAACTGTTTTTT. It encodes CASRFQTNEKLFF.

This clone occurred once. V and J are TRBV27 and TRBJ2-3; no reliable D call. The CDR3 contains 17 residues. Trimming removed 5 bases at V and 0 bases at J, with 18 bases between. Germline V gene data show CDR1 as MNHEY and CDR2 as SMNVEV (reference sequence). The CDR3 region has the DNA TGTGCCAGCAGTGTTCTATTCGTCGATCGGAGCACAGATACGCAGTATTTT. Its protein product is CASSVLFVDRSTDTQYF.

The rearrangement uses TRBV7-2 and TRBJ1-4; D gene unclear. The CDR3 runs 14 residues. Trimming took 1 base from V and 5 from J, leaving 8 bases between them. The germline CDR1 and CDR2 sequences are SGHTA and FQGNSA. The CDR3 sequence is CASSLGGVNEKLFF. The CDR3 DNA is TGTGCCAGCAGCTTAGGCGGAGTCAATGAAAAACTGTTTTTT.

Details on this clone: An end of the junction differs from the germline gene, which may be a read error. The same CDR3 is also encoded by other DNA sequences in this sample. The chain employs TRBV4-2 and TRBJ2-2, with a tentative D call TRBD2 (6 bases). Per the germline V gene, CDR1 is LGHNA and CDR2 is YNFKEQ. This CDR3 has 17 residues. The CDR3 spells CASSQGTSPVLSGELFF. CDR3 DNA: TGTGCCAGCAGCCAAGGTACTAGCCCCGTTTTGTCCGGGGAGCTATTTTTT.

In DNA form, the CDR3 reads TGTGCCAGTAGTATGGGGGGGCGGGAGACCCAGTACTTC. It encodes CASSMGGRETQYF. The chain carries TRBV19 and TRBJ2-5; D may be TRBD2 (7 bases). The V end lost 3 bases, the J end lost 5 bases, and 10 bases lay between the germline ends. This CDR3 region has 13 residues. Germline CDR1 reads LNHDA; CDR2 reads SQIVND (reference sequence). Full variable domain (outside the CDR3, taken from reference TRBV19 and TRBJ2-5): DGGITQSPKYLFRKEGQNVTLSCEQNLNHDAMYWYRQDPGQGLRLIYYSQIVNDFQKGDIAEGYSVSREKKESFPLTVTSAQKNPTAFYLCASSMGGRETQYFGPGTRLLVL.

The CDR3 region is CASSSAQGVWSPLHF. The CDR3 DNA follows: TGTGCCAGCAGTTCCGCACAGGGGGTATGGTCACCCCTCCACTTT. The chain couples TRBV28 to TRBJ1-6; 8 bases agree with TRBD1. The length of the CDR3 is 15 residues. Germline loops: CDR1 MDHEN, CDR2 SYDVKM. V gave up 4 bases and J gave up 10 bases; unmatched junction bases: 9. Variable domain in full (rest from reference TRBV28 and TRBJ1-6): DVKVTQSSRYLVKRTGEKVFLECVQDMDHENMFWYRQDPGLGLRLIYFSYDVKMKEKGDIPEGYSVSREKKERFSLILESASTNQTSMYLCASSSAQGVWSPLHFGNGTRLTVT.

The chain carries TRBV4-2 and TRBJ2-1; 9 bases fit TRBD1. The V segment lost 4 bases and the J segment 6 bases; nucleotides outside the gene matches: 10. CDR3 length: 16 amino acids. Looked up from germline, CDR1 is LGHNA and CDR2 is YNFKEQ. The CDR3 coding sequence is TGTGCCAGCAGCCCGTCAGCGGACAGGGGACGCAATGAGCAGTTCTTC. As protein: CASSPSADRGRNEQFF.

The count of this clone is one. This chain connects TRBV7-8 to TRBJ1-1, with TRBD1 matching 8 bases. With 4 bases clipped from V and 8 bases from J, the junction kept 3 bases outside the gene matches. The germline V gene encodes CDR1 SGHVS and CDR2 FQNEAQ. The CDR3 has 12 residues. The CDR3 region is CASSYGQGEAFF. CDR3 coding DNA: TGTGCCAGCAGCTATGGACAGGGAGAAGCTTTCTTT.

The chain has TRBV7-6 and TRBJ2-2, with TRBD2 as a possible D gene (6 bases). In germline, CDR1 is SGHVS, CDR2 FNYEAQ. The germline V and J ends were trimmed by 2 bases and 7 bases, with 17 bases remaining between them. This CDR3 is built from 16 residues. CDR3 sequence: CASSLYAGSSVGELFF. CDR3 sequence (DNA): TGTGCCAGCAGCTTATACGCGGGAAGCTCCGTCGGGGAGCTGTTTTTT.

The table lists this clone with a count of one. The V gene is TRBV7-9, the J gene TRBJ2-1; 8 nucleotides line up with TRBD2. The CDR3 length is 17 residues. V gave up 4 bases and J gave up 6 bases; unmatched junction bases: 14. Germline lookup yields CDR1 SEHNR and CDR2 FQNEAQ (reference sequence). CDR3 loop: CASSYPGLGRVGNEQFF. For the CDR3, the DNA is TGTGCCAGCAGCTATCCGGGACTAGGCCGAGTGGGCAATGAGCAGTTCTTC.

CDR3 residues: CSVDGGARHGELFF. The DNA of the CDR3 is TGCAGCGTTGATGGGGGGGCGCGTCACGGGGAGCTGTTTTTT. The V call is TRBV29-1, the J call TRBJ2-2; a possible D gene is TRBD2 (7 bases). There are 14 residues in the CDR3. Germline V gives CDR1 SQVTM, CDR2 ANQGSEA. V was shortened by 3 bases and J by 7 bases, with 15 bases between the two germline ends.

CDR3 coding DNA: TGTGCCAGCAGCCAATCGGAGCTCTACTGGGGCTACACCTTC. It encodes CASSQSELYWGYTF. This chain links TRBV16 with TRBJ1-2; no clear D. With 0 bases removed from V and 8 bases from J, the gap between germline ends came to 13 bases. CDR1 is KGHSY and CDR2 is FQNENV in the germline V gene. The CDR3 spans 14 residues.

CDR3 in amino acids: CATSGGLYNEQFF. The CDR3 coding sequence is TGTGCCACTAGCGGGGGGCTGTACAATGAGCAGTTCTTC. This chain joins TRBV6-4 and TRBJ2-1, with 11 bases identical to TRBD2. With 10 bases clipped from V and 4 bases from J, the junction kept 3 bases outside the gene matches. This CDR3 is 13 amino acids long. CDR1 is MRHNA, CDR2 SNTAGT, per germline.

The genes are TRBV18 and TRBJ1-2; TRBD1 aligns across 7 bases. Trimming at V came to 3 bases and at J to 5 bases, leaving 9 bases not matched to a gene. Germline V CDR1 and CDR2: KGHSH, LQKENI. CDR3 length equals 15 residues. The CDR3, as DNA: TGTGCCAGCTCACCCACCCGACAGGGTGTATATGGCTACACCTTC. Translated: CASSPTRQGVYGYTF.

This chain links TRBV28 with TRBJ1-1; 7 bases align to TRBD1. V was clipped by 2 bases and J by 5 bases; unmatched bases: 5. Germline V gives CDR1 MDHEN, CDR2 SYDVKM. This CDR3 has 14 residues. CDR3 DNA sequence: TGTGCCAGCAGTTTACGACAGGGTAGGACTGAAGCTTTCTTT. It yields the protein CASSLRQGRTEAFF.

This clone has just a few counts. J is TRBJ2-2 and V is TRBV10-3; the match to TRBD1 covers 9 bases. The CDR3 is made up of 17 amino acids. J lost 4 bases, V lost 6 bases, and 12 bases had no gene match. Germline CDR1 reads ENHRY; CDR2 reads SYGVKD. This CDR3 is CAISQGAGQGRTGELFF. CDR3 DNA sequence: TGTGCCATCAGCCAAGGGGCGGGACAGGGACGCACCGGGGAGCTGTTTTTT.

This rearrangement joins TRBV9 to TRBJ2-2, with TRBD2 matching over 7 bases. CDR1 and CDR2 (germline): SGDLS, YYNGEE. V gave up 1 base and J gave up 5 bases; unmatched junction bases: 11. The CDR3 loop spans 17 amino acids. In DNA, the CDR3 is TGTGCCAGCAGCGTATTCGCGACGGGAGGTTGGACCGGGGAGCTGTTTTTT. It specifies CASSVFATGGWTGELFF.

This clone was observed once. The chain uses TRBV7-2 and TRBJ2-5; TRBD1 matches 9 bases. V dropped 6 bases and J dropped 4; count of bases not matched to a gene: 3. Germline V CDR1 and CDR2: SGHTA, FQGNSA. This CDR3 region has 13 residues. In nucleotides, the CDR3 is TGTGCCAGCAGAACAGGGGGCGGAGAGACCCAGTACTTC. It yields the protein CASRTGGGETQYF.